This T cell receptor beta chain was sequenced in a study of graft-versus-host responses after intestinal transplantation. Profiling relied on immunoSEQ multiplex PCR, and the TCRdb table lists in-frame clones only, not all of them. Of roughly 93,000 clones listed, 85% to 95% are singletons. There are 14 residues in the CDR3. Trimming left V 3 bases short and J 5 bases short, with 14 bases between. CDR1 and CDR2 from the germline V gene are MNHEY and SVGAGI. Note on this clone: Its cognate antigen is unknown.

Sequenced material: unstimulated CD8+ T cells sorted from spleen or lymph node cells, taken before transplant. This receptor was taken from a human donor who was the organ donor for an intestinal transplant. V gene TRBV6-5 combines with J gene TRBJ2-7; tentative D call: TRBD1 (6 bases). The CDR3 nucleotides are TGTGCCAGCAGTTATGGAACAGGGAGAAACGAGCAGTACTTC. Amino acid sequence: CASSYGTGRNEQYF.